This T cell receptor (beta chain) was retrieved from a study of brain T cells in children with intractable seizures. Study results and limitations: Absence of clones before surgery may stem from lower sequencing depth. Only CDR3 sequence similarity suggested viral specificity, without known HCMV serostatus.

Data came from immunoSEQ multiplex PCR; TCRdb stores just in-frame clones and leaves some out. The data show over 95,000 clones, roughly 94% seen once. Comments on this clone: Its specificity is not known.

Before surgery, patients took at least one anti-epileptic drug. Germline-derived CDR1 and CDR2 are SGDLS and YYNGEE. This CDR3 is 15 amino acids long. V lost 0 bases and J lost 2, with 9 bases in between. J is TRBJ2-1 and V is TRBV9; a possible D gene is TRBD2 (6 bases). Sample: peripheral blood, taken at surgery. The sequence came from a boy under two years old with hemimegalencephaly and intractable seizures. This CDR3 is CASSVGSGTYNEQFF. The CDR3 bases are TGTGCCAGCAGCGTAGGTAGCGGAACCTACAATGAGCAGTTCTTC.